This T cell receptor (beta chain) was captured by sequencing in a study of blood T cell repertoires in COVID-19. About the research overall: Acute-phase and convalescent COVID-19 samples originated in the United States, Italy and Spain. The cDNA or gDNA used as material had been derived from T cells, B-cell-depleted T cells, or PBMCs.

Trimming took off 5 bases at V and 3 bases at J, with 13 bases between the two ends. This CDR3 is 14 amino acids long. CDR1 is SGHTA, CDR2 FQGTGA, per germline. Original processing notes: Estimation of nucleated cell counts relied on the amplification of reference gene primers. Clones were read by immunoSEQ multiplex PCR, and TCRdb kept only the in-frame ones, dropping some. V and J calls plus clone size are reproduced from that table; the DNA served to infer D and trimming. Here the sample spans 100,000 or so clones, about nine tenths being singletons. This TCR was recovered from a man aged 50-59 years with active COVID-19. Sequenced material: peripheral blood. The gene calls are TRBV7-3 and TRBJ1-2; a possible D gene is TRBD1 (6 bases). This chain's CDR3 is CASSPRPGDYGYTF. In DNA form, the CDR3 reads TGTGCCAGCAGCCCAAGGCCAGGGGACTATGGCTACACCTTC.